This TCR beta chain derives from a study of vaccination effects on CD4 cells after COVID-19. At the level of the study: Post-vaccine specimens were collected at a median of 72 days following the second dose.

ViraFEST used viral peptide pools to expand antigen-specific CD4+ T cells before sequencing. Cells that had been cultured for roughly ten days were the source of isolated CD4+ T cells. Each participant was administered two doses of either the BNT162b2 or the mRNA-1273 vaccine. A single count supports this clone. Antigen specificity is unknown. Per germline, CDR1 SEHNR and CDR2 FQNEAQ (reference sequence). This CDR3 has 15 amino acids. Trimming shortened V by 2 bases and J by 6 bases, and 13 bases separated the two germline ends. Assay: immunoSEQ multiplex PCR; the TCRdb copy retains only in-frame clones and omits some. The sample has 15,000 to 20,000 clones, about 75% seen once. Study outcomes and limitations: After vaccination, at late timepoints, clones induced by infection and by vaccine contracted markedly.

The material sequenced was CD4+ T cells from PBMCs cultured with HCoV-NL63 spike peptides, taken after COVID-19 vaccination. The chain is built from TRBV7-9 and TRBJ2-2, with a possible D match to TRBD1 (5 bases). The TCR sequence derives from a human donor who received a COVID-19 vaccine. Here the CDR3 reads CASSLSVRVAGELFF. CDR3 sequence (DNA): TGTGCCAGCAGCTTAAGTGTCAGGGTAGCCGGGGAGCTGTTTTTT.